This T cell receptor beta chain emerged from a study of T cells in Graves' hyperthyroidism and ophthalmopathy. With respect to this clonotype: What it binds is unknown.

Ophthalmopathy in the patients scored at least 3 on Clinical Activity Score and at least 4 on NOSPECS grade, lasting under 3 months. The study's findings and limits: Separating ophthalmopathy from stable hyperthyroidism was achieved by a 13 V-J model. Blood also held most thyroid clonotypes expanded beyond 0.001. Ophthalmopathy was identified by the model a median 6.5 months ahead of onset.

Trimming cost V 6 bases and J 1 base, with 11 bases left between them. This CDR3 is built from 14 residues. Germline CDR1 is SNHLY and CDR2 is FYNNEI. It was RNA transcripts that yielded the amplified TCR beta CDR3 regions. TCR CDR3 regions were first amplified by RT-PCR with HTBI primers. TCRdb re-called the multiplex PCR reads through MiXCR, storing one row per CDR3 protein. The sample includes hundreds of thousands of distinct CDR3 sequences, about 20% of them seen just once. The sequenced sample consisted of blood. The chain combines TRBV2 with TRBJ2-3, with a possible D match to TRBD2 (6 bases). This sequence was found in a woman aged 70 to 79 with Graves' ophthalmopathy. The CDR3: CASSIAERTDTQYF. DNA of the CDR3: TGTGCCAGCAGCATAGCGGAACGCACAGATACGCAGTATTTT.